This T cell receptor (beta chain) is drawn from a study of CD8 T cells in ankylosing spondylitis. Whole-study findings and limits: Some motif variants had been reported before (in reactive arthritis synovial fluid and blood). Disease-linked clones, CD8+, were relatively rare in peripheral blood. Clones tied to disease were said to be significantly enriched in matched ankylosing spondylitis synovial fluid. Characteristic, it appeared, of ankylosing spondylitis blood was a TCR beta motif of roughly eight highly homologous variants.

Germline V gene data show CDR1 as SGHAT and CDR2 as FQNNGV. Germline trimming cut 4 bases from V and 3 bases from J; bases unmatched to any gene: 9. CDR3 length: 18 residues. In this sample, this clonotype turned up a few times. What it recognizes is unknown. Making the TCR beta libraries involved quantitative 5'-RACE with molecular barcodes. TCRdb processed the 5' RACE reads anew with MiXCR; each CDR3 protein has one entry. Counted here are approximately 500,000 distinct CDR3 sequences, roughly 12% occurring once; the ten biggest clones make up 6.8%. The gene calls are TRBV11-2 and TRBJ2-1, with 13 bases that match TRBD2. Sequenced material: blood, either unsorted or a sorted T cell fraction (not recorded which). This sequence was found in a male donor with ankylosing spondylitis. CDR3 amino acids: CASSSGLAGPASYNEQFF. The CDR3 DNA follows: TGTGCCAGCAGCTCGGGACTAGCGGGACCCGCCAGCTACAATGAGCAGTTCTTC. Looking up the rest from reference TRBV11-2 and TRBJ2-1 gives the full variable domain: EAGVAQSPRYKIIEKRQSVAFWCNPISGHATLYWYQQILGQGPKLLIQFQNNGVVDDSQLPKDRFSAERLKGVDSTLKIQPAKLEDSAVYLCASSSGLAGPASYNEQFFGPGTRLTVL.